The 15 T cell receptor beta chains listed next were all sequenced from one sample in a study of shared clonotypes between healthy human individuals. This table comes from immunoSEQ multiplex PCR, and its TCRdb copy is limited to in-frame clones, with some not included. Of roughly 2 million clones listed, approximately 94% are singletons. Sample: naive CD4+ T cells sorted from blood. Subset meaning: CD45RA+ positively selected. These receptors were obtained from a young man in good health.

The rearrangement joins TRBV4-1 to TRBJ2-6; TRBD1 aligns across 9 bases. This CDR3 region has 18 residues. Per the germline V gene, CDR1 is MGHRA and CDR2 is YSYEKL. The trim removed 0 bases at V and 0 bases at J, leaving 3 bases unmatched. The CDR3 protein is CASSQDTGQGSGANVLTF. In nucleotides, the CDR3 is TGCGCCAGCAGCCAAGATACGGGACAGGGCTCTGGGGCCAACGTCCTGACTTTC.

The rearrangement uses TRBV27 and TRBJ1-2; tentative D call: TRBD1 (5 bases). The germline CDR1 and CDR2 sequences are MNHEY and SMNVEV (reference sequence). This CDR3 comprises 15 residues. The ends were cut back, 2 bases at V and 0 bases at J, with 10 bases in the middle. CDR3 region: CASSLLGVANYGYTF. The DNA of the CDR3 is TGTGCCAGCAGTTTACTGGGGGTAGCTAACTATGGCTACACCTTC.

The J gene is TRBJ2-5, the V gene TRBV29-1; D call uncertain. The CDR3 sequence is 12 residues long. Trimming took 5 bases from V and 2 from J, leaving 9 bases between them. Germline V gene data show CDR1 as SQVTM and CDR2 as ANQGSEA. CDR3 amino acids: CSVRASQETQYF. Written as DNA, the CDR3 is TGCAGCGTTAGGGCCTCTCAAGAGACCCAGTACTTC.

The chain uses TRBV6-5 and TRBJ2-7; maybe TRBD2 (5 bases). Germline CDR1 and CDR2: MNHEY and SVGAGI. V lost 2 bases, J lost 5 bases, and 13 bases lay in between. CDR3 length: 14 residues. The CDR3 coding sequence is TGTGCCAGCAGTTACAGGGTGCCGGAGGACGAGCAGTACTTC. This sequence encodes CASSYRVPEDEQYF.

Here the CDR3 reads CASSWALGGGSSYNEQFF. CDR3 in DNA: TGCGCCAGCAGCTGGGCCTTAGGAGGGGGTAGCTCCTACAATGAGCAGTTCTTC. V gene TRBV5-1 combines with J gene TRBJ2-1; TRBD1 or TRBD2 may be the D gene (6 bases each). Germline V gene data show CDR1 as SGHRS and CDR2 as YFSETQ. V lost 3 bases and J 0 bases, leaving 19 bases between the germline ends. This CDR3 comprises 18 residues.

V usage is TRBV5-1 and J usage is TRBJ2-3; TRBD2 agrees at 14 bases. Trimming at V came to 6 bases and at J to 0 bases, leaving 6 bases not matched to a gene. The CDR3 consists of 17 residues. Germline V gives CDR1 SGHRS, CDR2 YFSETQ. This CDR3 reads CASKPGTSGGSTDTQYF. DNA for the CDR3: TGCGCCAGCAAGCCAGGGACTAGCGGGGGAAGCACAGATACGCAGTATTTT.

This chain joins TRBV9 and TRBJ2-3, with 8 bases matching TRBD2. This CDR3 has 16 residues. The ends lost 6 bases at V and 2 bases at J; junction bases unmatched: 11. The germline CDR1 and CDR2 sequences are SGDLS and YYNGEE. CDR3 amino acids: CASKRGSGGPTDTQYF. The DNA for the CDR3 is TGTGCCAGCAAAAGGGGAAGCGGGGGCCCCACAGATACGCAGTATTTT.

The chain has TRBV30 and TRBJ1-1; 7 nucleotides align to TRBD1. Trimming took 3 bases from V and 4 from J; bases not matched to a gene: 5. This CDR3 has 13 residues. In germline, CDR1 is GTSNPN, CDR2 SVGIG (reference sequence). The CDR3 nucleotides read TGTGCCTGGAGAGCCGACAGGGTCACTGAAGCTTTCTTT. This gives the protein CAWRADRVTEAFF.

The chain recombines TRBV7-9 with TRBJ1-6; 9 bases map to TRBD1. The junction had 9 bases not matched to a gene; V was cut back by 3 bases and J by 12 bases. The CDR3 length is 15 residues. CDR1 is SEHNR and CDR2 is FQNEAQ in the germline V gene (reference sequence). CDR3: CASSLPGQGHRPLHF. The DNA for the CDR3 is TGTGCCAGCAGCTTGCCGGGACAGGGACACAGACCCCTCCACTTT.

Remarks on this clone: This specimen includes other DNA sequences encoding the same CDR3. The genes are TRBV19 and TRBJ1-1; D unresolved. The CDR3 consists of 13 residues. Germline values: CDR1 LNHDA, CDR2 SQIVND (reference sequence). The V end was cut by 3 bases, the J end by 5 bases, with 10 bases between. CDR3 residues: CASSILGNTEAFF. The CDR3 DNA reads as TGTGCCAGTAGTATTCTAGGGAATACTGAAGCTTTCTTT.

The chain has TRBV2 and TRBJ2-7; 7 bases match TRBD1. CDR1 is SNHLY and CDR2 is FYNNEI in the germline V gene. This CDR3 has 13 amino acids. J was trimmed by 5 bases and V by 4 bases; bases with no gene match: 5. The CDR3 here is CASSGQGWDEQYF. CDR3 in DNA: TGTGCCAGCAGTGGACAGGGTTGGGACGAGCAGTACTTC.

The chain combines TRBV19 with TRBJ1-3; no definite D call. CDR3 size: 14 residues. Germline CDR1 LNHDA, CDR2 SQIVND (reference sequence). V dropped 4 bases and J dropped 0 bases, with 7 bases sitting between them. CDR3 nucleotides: TGTGCCAGTAGTAGAGCTGGCTCTGGAAACACCATATATTTT. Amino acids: CASSRAGSGNTIYF. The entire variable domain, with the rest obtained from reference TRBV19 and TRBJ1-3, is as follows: DGGITQSPKYLFRKEGQNVTLSCEQNLNHDAMYWYRQDPGQGLRLIYYSQIVNDFQKGDIAEGYSVSREKKESFPLTVTSAQKNPTAFYLCASSRAGSGNTIYFGEGSWLTVV.

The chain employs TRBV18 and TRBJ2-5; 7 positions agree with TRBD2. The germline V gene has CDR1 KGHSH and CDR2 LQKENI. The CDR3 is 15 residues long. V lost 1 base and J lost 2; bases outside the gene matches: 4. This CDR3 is CASSPHGGGQETQYF. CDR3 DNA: TGTGCCAGCTCACCACACGGCGGGGGTCAAGAGACCCAGTACTTC.

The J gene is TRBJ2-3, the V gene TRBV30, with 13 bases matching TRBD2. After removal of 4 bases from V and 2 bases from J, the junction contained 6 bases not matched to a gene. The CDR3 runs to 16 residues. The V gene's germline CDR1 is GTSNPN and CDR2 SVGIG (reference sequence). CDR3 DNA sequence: TGTGCCTGGACCCCGGGACTAGCGGGGTCCACAGATACGCAGTATTTT. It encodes CAWTPGLAGSTDTQYF. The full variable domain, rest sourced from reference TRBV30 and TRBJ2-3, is SQTIHQWPATLVQPVGSPLSLECTVEGTSNPNLYWYRQAAGRGLQLLFYSVGIGQISSEVPQNLSASRPQDRQFILSSKKLLLSDSGFYLCAWTPGLAGSTDTQYFGPGTRLTVL.

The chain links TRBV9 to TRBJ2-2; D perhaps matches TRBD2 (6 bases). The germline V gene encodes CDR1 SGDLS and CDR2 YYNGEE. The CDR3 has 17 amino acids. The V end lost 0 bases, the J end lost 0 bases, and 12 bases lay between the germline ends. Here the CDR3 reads CASSVGAGYPNTGELFF. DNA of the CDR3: TGTGCCAGCAGCGTAGGGGCGGGATATCCGAACACCGGGGAGCTGTTTTTT.